This T cell receptor (beta chain) was found in a study of T cell repertoires in cytomegalovirus infection. This CDR3 is 14 amino acids long. Germline V CDR1 and CDR2: MNHEY, SVGAGI. Trimming removed 6 bases from V and 0 bases from J, with 9 bases in between. TCRdb re-called the reads through MiXCR, storing one row per CDR3 protein. The data show approximately 630,000 distinct CDR3 sequences, roughly 24% seen once. Sequencing was done on a sample of CD8+ T cells from PBMCs. The rearrangement joins TRBV6-5 to TRBJ1-5, with unresolved D. This receptor was taken from a human donor in good health (CMV status not recorded). Some clones in this sample may be carry-over from other donors' samples. CDR3: CASSDGYSNQPQHF. CDR3 in DNA: TGTGCCAGCAGCGACGGATATAGCAATCAGCCCCAGCATTTT.